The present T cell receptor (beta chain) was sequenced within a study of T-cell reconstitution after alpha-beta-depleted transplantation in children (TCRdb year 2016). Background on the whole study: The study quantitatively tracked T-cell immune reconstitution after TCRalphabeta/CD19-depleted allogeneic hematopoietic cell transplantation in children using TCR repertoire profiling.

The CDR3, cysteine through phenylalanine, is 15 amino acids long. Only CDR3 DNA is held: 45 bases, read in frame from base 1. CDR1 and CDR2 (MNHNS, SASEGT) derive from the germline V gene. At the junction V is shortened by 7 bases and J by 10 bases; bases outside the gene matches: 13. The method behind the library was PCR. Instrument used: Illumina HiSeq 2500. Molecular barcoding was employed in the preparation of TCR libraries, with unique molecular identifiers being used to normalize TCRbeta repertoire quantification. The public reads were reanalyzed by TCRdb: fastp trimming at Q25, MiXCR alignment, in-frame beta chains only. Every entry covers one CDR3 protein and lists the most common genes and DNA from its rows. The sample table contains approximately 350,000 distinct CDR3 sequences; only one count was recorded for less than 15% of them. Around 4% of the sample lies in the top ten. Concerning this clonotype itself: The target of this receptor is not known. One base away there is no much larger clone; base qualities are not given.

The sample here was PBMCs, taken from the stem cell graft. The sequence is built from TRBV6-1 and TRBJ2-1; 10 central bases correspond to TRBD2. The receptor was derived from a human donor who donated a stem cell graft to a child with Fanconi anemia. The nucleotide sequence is TGTGCCAGCAAAGGAGCGGGGGGGCCGCTCGGGGAGCAGTTCTTC. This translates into CASKGAGGPLGEQFF.